One sample yielded the 27 T cell receptor beta chains listed below, sequenced in a study of cytomegalovirus exposure and HLA in healthy donors. The PCR employed 60 Vbeta primers together with 13 Jbeta primers. Only in-frame clones appear in the TCRdb table, and some are missing; sequencing was by immunoSEQ multiplex PCR. The sample table sets out approximately 100,000 clones. Sequenced sample: PBMCs. Source of these receptors: a man in his forties in good health and CMV-seronegative.

This chain connects TRBV5-1 to TRBJ1-3; D not resolved. Germline V CDR1 and CDR2: SGHRS, YFSETQ. The CDR3 consists of 15 residues. V lost 3 bases and J lost 5, with 15 bases in between. CDR3 residues: CASSSGSVSRNTIYF. The CDR3 DNA follows: TGCGCCAGCAGCTCAGGATCCGTTTCTAGAAACACCATATATTTT. Variable domain in full (rest from reference TRBV5-1 and TRBJ1-3): KAGVTQTPRYLIKTRGQQVTLSCSPISGHRSVSWYQQTPGQGLQFLFEYFSETQRNKGNFPGRFSGRQFSNSRSEMNVSTLELGDSALYLCASSSGSVSRNTIYFGEGSWLTVV.

The V and J genes are TRBV10-1 and TRBJ2-6; TRBD1 is a possible D gene (6 bases). V gave up 6 bases and J gave up 9 bases, with 12 bases separating them. Germline CDR1 is WNHNN and CDR2 is SYGVQD (reference sequence). This CDR3 is 13 amino acids long. The CDR3: CASSDGQNNVLTF. The CDR3 DNA sequence: TGCGCCAGCAGCGATGGACAGAACAACGTCCTGACTTTC.

V usage is TRBV27 and J usage is TRBJ2-2; 8 bases agree with TRBD1. The length of the CDR3 is 15 residues. V was pared by 5 bases and J by 2 bases, with 4 bases of the junction left unmatched. Germline V lookup: CDR1 MNHEY, CDR2 SMNVEV (reference sequence). The CDR3: CASSTGTGNTGELFF. The CDR3 nucleotides read TGTGCCAGCAGTACCGGGACAGGTAACACCGGGGAGCTGTTTTTT.

The gene calls are TRBV27 and TRBJ1-5, with unresolved D. The V end was cut by 5 bases, the J end by 2 bases, with 10 bases between. This CDR3 is built from 14 residues. The V gene's germline CDR1 is MNHEY and CDR2 SMNVEV (reference sequence). The CDR3 DNA sequence: TGTGCCAGCAGTCTCACAGCCGGCAATCAGCCCCAGCATTTT. Amino acid sequence: CASSLTAGNQPQHF.

This sequence joins TRBV18 and TRBJ2-5; 7 bases align to TRBD2. The germline V gene has CDR1 KGHSH and CDR2 LQKENI. V lost 6 bases and J lost 5; bases outside the gene matches: 6. This CDR3 contains 13 residues. The CDR3 region has the DNA TGTGCCAGCTCCATGACTAGCTCGGAGACCCAGTACTTC. Protein product: CASSMTSSETQYF.

The CDR3 spells CASSLGGGPYEQYF. CDR3 sequence (DNA): TGTGCCAGCAGCTTAGGGGGAGGGCCCTACGAGCAGTACTTC. V is TRBV7-9 and J is TRBJ2-7; 7 bases agree with TRBD2. V shed 1 base and J 2 bases; nucleotides not matched to a gene: 2. The CDR3 has 14 residues. Germline CDR1 reads SEHNR; CDR2 reads FQNEAQ (reference sequence). The full variable domain, its missing parts supplied by reference TRBV7-9 and TRBJ2-7, is DTGVSQNPRHKITKRGQNVTFRCDPISEHNRLYWYRQTLGQGPEFLTYFQNEAQLEKSRLLSDRFSAERPKGSFSTLEIQRTEQGDSAMYLCASSLGGGPYEQYFGPGTRLTVT.

This sequence joins TRBV19 and TRBJ2-1; TRBD2 matches 9 bases. Germline values: CDR1 LNHDA, CDR2 SQIVND (reference sequence). J gave up 3 bases and V 5 bases, and 5 bases lay outside the gene matches. The CDR3 has 15 residues. The CDR3 DNA reads TGTGCCAGTAGTCGGGCTAGCGGGGACTACAATGAGCAGTTCTTC. Protein: CASSRASGDYNEQFF.

This chain connects TRBV6-5 to TRBJ2-7, with D possibly being TRBD1 (5 bases). Per germline, CDR1 MNHEY and CDR2 SVGAGI. The V end lost 0 bases, the J end lost 5 bases, and 11 bases lay between the germline ends. This CDR3 has 14 residues. The CDR3 loop reads CASSYSLRAHEQYF. The CDR3, as DNA: TGTGCCAGCAGTTACTCGCTCAGGGCCCACGAGCAGTACTTC.

This chain uses TRBV28 with TRBJ2-7, with 7 nucleotides matching TRBD1. The CDR3 has 15 residues. V shed 6 bases, J shed 5 bases, and the junction held 13 bases outside the gene matches. Germline V CDR1 and CDR2: MDHEN, SYDVKM. The CDR3 region is CASSGRQGTSDEQYF. The DNA of the CDR3 is TGTGCCAGCAGCGGGCGACAGGGAACATCGGACGAGCAGTACTTC.

V is TRBV29-1 and J is TRBJ2-1; TRBD2 might be the D (6 bases). CDR3 size: 13 residues. Germline CDR1 and CDR2: SQVTM and ANQGSEA. V was clipped by 3 bases and J by 6 bases, with 12 bases between them. The CDR3: CSVDGSGVNEQFF. CDR3 DNA: TGCAGCGTTGACGGGTCGGGAGTCAATGAGCAGTTCTTC.

V gene TRBV10-3 combines with J gene TRBJ2-5; 9 bases agree with TRBD1. With the DNA end fitting TRBJ2-7 better, the J assignment may be wrong. The CDR3 has 16 amino acids. The germline V gene encodes CDR1 ENHRY and CDR2 SYGVKD. The CDR3 DNA follows: TGTGCCATCAGTAACAGGGGGCTGGATCCAGCCTACGAGCAGTACTTC. This codes for CAISNRGLDPAYEQYF.

This chain links TRBV14 with TRBJ1-4; TRBD1 is a possible D gene (5 bases). V was cut by 4 bases and J by 4 bases, with 19 bases left in between. The V gene's germline CDR1 is SGHDN and CDR2 FVKESK. CDR3 length: 17 residues. The CDR3 sequence: CASSRETQVRGNEKLFF. The CDR3 bases are TGTGCCAGCAGCCGCGAGACACAGGTTCGCGGTAATGAAAAACTGTTTTTT.

This chain uses TRBV7-9 with TRBJ2-1; 9 bases agree with TRBD2. The V segment lost 2 bases and the J segment 10 bases; nucleotides outside the gene matches: 9. The germline V gene encodes CDR1 SEHNR and CDR2 FQNEAQ (reference sequence). The CDR3 has 15 residues. The DNA for the CDR3 is TGTGCCAGCAGCTTACTACCGGGACTAGCTGTAGAGCAGTTCTTC. Translating it yields CASSLLPGLAVEQFF.

The chain joins TRBV27 to TRBJ1-1; D is possibly TRBD1 (5 bases). The CDR3 loop spans 15 amino acids. V dropped 6 bases and J dropped 5 bases, with 19 bases sitting between them. Germline V CDR1 and CDR2: MNHEY, SMNVEV (reference sequence). The DNA for the CDR3 is TGTGCCAGCAGCCCCGGGCGGGGGACGAATACTGAAGCTTTCTTT. Translation: CASSPGRGTNTEAFF.

The chain carries TRBV19 and TRBJ2-7; 9 bases match TRBD1. The CDR3 runs 16 residues. V was pared by 6 bases and J by 6 bases, with 15 bases of the junction left unmatched. Germline V lookup: CDR1 LNHDA, CDR2 SQIVND (reference sequence). CDR3 protein: CASSTTGTGLGSEQYF. Here the CDR3 DNA reads TGTGCCAGTAGCACTACCGGGACAGGGTTAGGGAGCGAGCAGTACTTC.

CDR3 protein: CASSLTSQIGNTIYF. The CDR3 DNA reads TGCGCCAGCAGCTTGACGTCACAGATTGGAAACACCATATATTTT. The V gene is TRBV5-1, the J gene TRBJ1-3; D gene unclear. The CDR3 contains 15 residues. Between the trimmed V and J ends, which lost 1 base and 3 bases, there was a span of 11 bases. Germline loops: CDR1 SGHRS, CDR2 YFSETQ.

J is TRBJ1-2 and V is TRBV28; D is uncertain. The V end was cut by 5 bases, the J end by 6 bases, with 7 bases between. The CDR3 sequence is 11 residues long. Germline CDR1 reads MDHEN; CDR2 reads SYDVKM. The CDR3 reads CASSTYDGYTF. CDR3 in DNA: TGTGCCAGCAGTACTTACGATGGCTACACCTTC.

J is TRBJ2-2 and V is TRBV7-8; 9 positions match TRBD1. Germline CDR1 SGHVS, CDR2 FQNEAQ. CDR3 length: 16 residues. The junction had 11 bases not matched to a gene; V was cut back by 5 bases and J by 7 bases. CDR3 residues: CASSRAGTGINGELFF. For the CDR3, the DNA is TGTGCCAGCAGCCGAGCCGGGACAGGGATCAACGGGGAGCTGTTTTTT.

V and J are TRBV6-1 and TRBJ1-6; 7 bases line up with TRBD1. Germline CDR1 is MNHNS and CDR2 is SASEGT. The J segment lost 1 base and the V segment lost 3 bases, leaving 6 bases of the junction unmatched. The CDR3 loop spans 17 amino acids. For the CDR3, the DNA is TGTGCCAGCAGTGACGAGGGACAGTTTTCCTATAATTCACCCCTCCACTTT. Protein: CASSDEGQFSYNSPLHF.

CDR3 nucleotide sequence: TGTGCCAGCAGCTTTTTCGAAGCGTGGCGGGGTACCGGGGAGCTGTTTTTT. Translated: CASSFFEAWRGTGELFF. The chain couples TRBV5-6 to TRBJ2-2, with a tentative D call TRBD2 (6 bases). The length of the CDR3 is 17 residues. Germline V gives CDR1 SGHDT, CDR2 YYEEEE. V lost 2 bases, J lost 5 bases, and 19 bases lay in between.

This sequence joins TRBV20-1 and TRBJ1-2; D is uncertain. This CDR3 region has 11 residues. The germline CDR1 and CDR2 sequences are DFQATT and SNEGSKA (reference sequence). Trimming removed 6 bases at V and 7 bases at J, with 12 bases between. For the CDR3, the DNA is TGCAGTGCCCCCGCAGGCTCTGGCTACACCTTC. Translating it yields CSAPAGSGYTF.

The chain recombines TRBV7-2 with TRBJ2-3; no definite D call. Trimming stripped 3 bases from V and 1 base from J, with 11 bases between. Germline V gene sequence: CDR1 SGHTA, CDR2 FQGNSA. The CDR3 sequence is 15 residues long. The CDR3 protein is CASSFLIPRTDTQYF. The CDR3 nucleotides read TGTGCCAGCAGCTTCTTAATCCCCCGCACAGATACGCAGTATTTT.

Note on this clone: One junction end disagrees with the germline gene, perhaps due to a read error. The chain combines TRBV6-6 with TRBJ2-7; the match to TRBD1 covers 7 bases. The CDR3 is 13 residues long. Germline assignment: CDR1 MNHNY and CDR2 SVGAGI (reference sequence). The CDR3 DNA reads as TGTACCAGTGGGTTAGGGACAGCCTACGAGCAGTACTTC. Translated: CTSGLGTAYEQYF.

This chain uses TRBV7-9 with TRBJ1-5, with D perhaps TRBD1 (5 bases). Per the germline V gene, CDR1 is SEHNR and CDR2 is FQNEAQ (reference sequence). The CDR3 sequence is 19 residues long. The V gene lost 5 bases and the J gene lost 0 bases, with 23 bases spanning the gap. Here the CDR3 DNA reads TGTGCCAGCAGCCAAGTGGCATCAGGGTACCTTTATAGCAATCAGCCCCAGCATTTT. Protein: CASSQVASGYLYSNQPQHF.

The chain is built from TRBV7-9 and TRBJ1-2; no definite D call. Per germline, CDR1 SEHNR and CDR2 FQNEAQ (reference sequence). V lost 3 bases, J lost 0 bases, and 14 bases lay in between. This CDR3 region has 16 residues. CDR3 DNA sequence: TGTGCCAGCAGCTTGAGGGAGCTAGAGTCTAACTATGGCTACACCTTC. Translating gives CASSLRELESNYGYTF.

The chain carries TRBV29-1 and TRBJ2-3, with 8 nucleotides matching TRBD2. Per germline, CDR1 SQVTM and CDR2 ANQGSEA. The CDR3 is made up of 15 amino acids. Trimming took 8 bases from V and 3 from J; bases not matched to a gene: 13. CDR3 DNA sequence: TGCAGCCTTAAGGACGGCGGGAGGAGTACAGATACGCAGTATTTT. Amino acids: CSLKDGGRSTDTQYF.

V is TRBV28 and J is TRBJ2-1; D is unclear. This CDR3 is built from 12 residues. Germline V CDR1 and CDR2: MDHEN, SYDVKM. With 3 bases removed from V and 5 bases from J, the gap between germline ends came to 5 bases. The CDR3 sequence is CASSFPNNEQFF. CDR3 in DNA: TGTGCCAGCAGTTTCCCCAACAATGAGCAGTTCTTC.